The text below deals with one TCR beta chain. What it recognizes is unknown. These data are taken from a study of cytomegalovirus exposure and HLA in healthy donors. Whole-study results and caveats: Specificity of a few CMV-associated chains for CMV antigens was verified in vitro. The study labeled 150 to 200 TCR beta chains cytomegalovirus-associated. In the approximately 130 validation repertoires, 94% of cluster scores exceeded 0, per a later analysis.

Method: immunoSEQ multiplex PCR; TCRdb's copy keeps in-frame clones and lacks some. The sample contains under 400,000 clones, around 86% of which appear only once. CDR3 length: 14 amino acids. Germline CDR1 reads GTSNPN; CDR2 reads SVGIG (reference sequence). V lost 3 bases, J lost 0 bases, and 12 bases lay in between. This TCR was sampled from a woman under 30 in good health and CMV-seronegative. The J gene is TRBJ2-7, the V gene TRBV30; the D gene is possibly TRBD2 (5 bases). Sequencing was carried out using PBMCs. The CDR3 loop reads CAWRVGLSSYEQYF. DNA for the CDR3: TGTGCCTGGAGGGTTGGACTCAGCTCCTACGAGCAGTACTTC.